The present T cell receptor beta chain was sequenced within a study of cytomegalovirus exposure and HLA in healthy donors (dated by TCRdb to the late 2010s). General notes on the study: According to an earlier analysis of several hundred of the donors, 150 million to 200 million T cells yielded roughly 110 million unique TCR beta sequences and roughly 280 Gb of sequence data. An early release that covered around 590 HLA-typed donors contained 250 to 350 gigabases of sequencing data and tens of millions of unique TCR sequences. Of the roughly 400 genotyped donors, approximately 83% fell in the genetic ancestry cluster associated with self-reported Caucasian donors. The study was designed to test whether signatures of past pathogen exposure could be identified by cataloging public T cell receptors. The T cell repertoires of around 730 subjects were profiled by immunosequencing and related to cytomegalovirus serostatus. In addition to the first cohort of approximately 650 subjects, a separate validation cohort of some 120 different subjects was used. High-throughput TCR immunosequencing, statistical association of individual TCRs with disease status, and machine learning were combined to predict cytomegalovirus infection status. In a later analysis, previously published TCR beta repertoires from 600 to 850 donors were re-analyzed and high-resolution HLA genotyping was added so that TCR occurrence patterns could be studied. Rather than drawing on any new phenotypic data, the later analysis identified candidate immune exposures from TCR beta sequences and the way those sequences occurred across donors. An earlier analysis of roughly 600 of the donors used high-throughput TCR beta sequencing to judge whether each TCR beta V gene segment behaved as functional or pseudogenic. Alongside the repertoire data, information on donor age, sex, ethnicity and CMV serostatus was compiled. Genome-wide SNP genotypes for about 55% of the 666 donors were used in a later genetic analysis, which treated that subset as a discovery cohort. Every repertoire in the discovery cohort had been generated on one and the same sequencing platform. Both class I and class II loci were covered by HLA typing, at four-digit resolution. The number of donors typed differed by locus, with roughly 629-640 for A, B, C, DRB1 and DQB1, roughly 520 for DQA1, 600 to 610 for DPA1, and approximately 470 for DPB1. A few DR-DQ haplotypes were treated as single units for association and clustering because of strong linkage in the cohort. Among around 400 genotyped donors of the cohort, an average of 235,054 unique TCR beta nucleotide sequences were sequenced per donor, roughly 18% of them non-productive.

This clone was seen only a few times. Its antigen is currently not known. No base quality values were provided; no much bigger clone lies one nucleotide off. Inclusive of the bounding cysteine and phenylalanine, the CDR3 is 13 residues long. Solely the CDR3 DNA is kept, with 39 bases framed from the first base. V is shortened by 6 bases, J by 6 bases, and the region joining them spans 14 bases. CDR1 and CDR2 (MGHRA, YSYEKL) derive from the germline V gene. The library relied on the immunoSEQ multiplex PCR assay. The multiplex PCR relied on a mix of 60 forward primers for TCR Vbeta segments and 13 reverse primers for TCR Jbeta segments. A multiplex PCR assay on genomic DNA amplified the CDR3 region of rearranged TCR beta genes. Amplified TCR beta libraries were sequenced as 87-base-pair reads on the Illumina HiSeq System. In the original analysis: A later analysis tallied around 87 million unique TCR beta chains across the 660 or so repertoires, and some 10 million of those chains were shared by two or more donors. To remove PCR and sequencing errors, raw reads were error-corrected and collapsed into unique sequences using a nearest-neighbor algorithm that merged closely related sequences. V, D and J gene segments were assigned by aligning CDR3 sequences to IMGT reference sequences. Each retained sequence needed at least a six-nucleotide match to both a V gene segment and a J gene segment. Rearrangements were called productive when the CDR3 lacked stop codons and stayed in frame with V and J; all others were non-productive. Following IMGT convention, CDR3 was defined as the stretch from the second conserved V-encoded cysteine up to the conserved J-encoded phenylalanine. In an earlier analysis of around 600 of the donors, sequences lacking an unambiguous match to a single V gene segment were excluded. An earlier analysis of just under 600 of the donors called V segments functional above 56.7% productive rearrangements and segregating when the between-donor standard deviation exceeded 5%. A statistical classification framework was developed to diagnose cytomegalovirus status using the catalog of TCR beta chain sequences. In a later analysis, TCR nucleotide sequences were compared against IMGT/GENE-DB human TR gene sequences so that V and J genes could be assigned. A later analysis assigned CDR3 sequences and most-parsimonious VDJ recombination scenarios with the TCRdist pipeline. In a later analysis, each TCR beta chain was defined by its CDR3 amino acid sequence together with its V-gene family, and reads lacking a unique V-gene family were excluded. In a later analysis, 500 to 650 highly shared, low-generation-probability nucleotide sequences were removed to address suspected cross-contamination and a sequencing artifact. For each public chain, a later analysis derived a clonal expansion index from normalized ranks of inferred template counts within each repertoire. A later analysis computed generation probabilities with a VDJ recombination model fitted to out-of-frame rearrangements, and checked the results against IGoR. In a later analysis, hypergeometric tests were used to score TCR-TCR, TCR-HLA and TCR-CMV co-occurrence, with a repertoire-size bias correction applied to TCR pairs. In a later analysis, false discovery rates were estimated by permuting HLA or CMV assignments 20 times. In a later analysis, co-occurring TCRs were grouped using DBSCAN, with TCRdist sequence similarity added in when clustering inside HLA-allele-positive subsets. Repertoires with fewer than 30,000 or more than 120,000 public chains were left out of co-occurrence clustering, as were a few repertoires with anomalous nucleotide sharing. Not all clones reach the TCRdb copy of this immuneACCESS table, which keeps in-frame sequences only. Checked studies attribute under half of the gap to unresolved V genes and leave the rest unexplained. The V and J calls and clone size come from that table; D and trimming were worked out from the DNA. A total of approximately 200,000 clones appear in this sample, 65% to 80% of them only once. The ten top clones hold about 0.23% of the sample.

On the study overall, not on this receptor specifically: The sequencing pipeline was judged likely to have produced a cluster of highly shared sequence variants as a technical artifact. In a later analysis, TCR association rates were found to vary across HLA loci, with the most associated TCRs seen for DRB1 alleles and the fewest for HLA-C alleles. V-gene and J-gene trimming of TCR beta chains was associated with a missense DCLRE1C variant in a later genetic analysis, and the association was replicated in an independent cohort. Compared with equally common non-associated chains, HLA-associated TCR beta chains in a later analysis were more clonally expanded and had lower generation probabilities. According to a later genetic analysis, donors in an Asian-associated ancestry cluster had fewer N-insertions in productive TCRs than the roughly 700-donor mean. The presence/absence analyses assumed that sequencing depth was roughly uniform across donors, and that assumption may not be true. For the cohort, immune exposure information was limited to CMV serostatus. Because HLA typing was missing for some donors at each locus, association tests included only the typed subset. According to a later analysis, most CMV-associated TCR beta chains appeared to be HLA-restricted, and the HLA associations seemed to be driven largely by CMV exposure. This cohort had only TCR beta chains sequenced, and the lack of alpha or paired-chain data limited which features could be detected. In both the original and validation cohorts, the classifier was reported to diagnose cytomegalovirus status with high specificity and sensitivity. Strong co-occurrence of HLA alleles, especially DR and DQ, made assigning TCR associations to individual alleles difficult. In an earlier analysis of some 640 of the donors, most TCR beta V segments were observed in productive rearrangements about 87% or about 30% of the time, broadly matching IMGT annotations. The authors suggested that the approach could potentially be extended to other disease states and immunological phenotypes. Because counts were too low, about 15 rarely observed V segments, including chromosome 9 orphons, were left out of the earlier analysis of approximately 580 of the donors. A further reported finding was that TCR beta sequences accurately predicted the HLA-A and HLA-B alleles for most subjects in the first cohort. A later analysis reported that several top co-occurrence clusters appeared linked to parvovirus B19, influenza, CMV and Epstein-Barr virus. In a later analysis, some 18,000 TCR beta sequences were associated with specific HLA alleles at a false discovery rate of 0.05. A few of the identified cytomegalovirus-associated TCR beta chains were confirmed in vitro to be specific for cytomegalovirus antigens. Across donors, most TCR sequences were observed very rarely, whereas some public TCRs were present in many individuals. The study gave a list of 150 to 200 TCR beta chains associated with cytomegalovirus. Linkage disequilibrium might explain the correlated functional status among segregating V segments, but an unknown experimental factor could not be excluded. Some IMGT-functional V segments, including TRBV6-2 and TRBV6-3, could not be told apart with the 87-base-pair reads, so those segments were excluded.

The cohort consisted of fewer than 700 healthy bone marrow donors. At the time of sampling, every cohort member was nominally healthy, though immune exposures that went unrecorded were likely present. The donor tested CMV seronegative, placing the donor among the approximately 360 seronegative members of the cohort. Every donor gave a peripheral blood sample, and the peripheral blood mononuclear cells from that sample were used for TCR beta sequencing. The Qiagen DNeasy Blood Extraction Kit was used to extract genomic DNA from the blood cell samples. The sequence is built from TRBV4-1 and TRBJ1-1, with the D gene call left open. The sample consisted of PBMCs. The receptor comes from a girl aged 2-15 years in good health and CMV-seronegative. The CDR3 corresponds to CASRRPAEAEAFF. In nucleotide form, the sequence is TGCGCCAGCAGACGGCCTGCCGAGGCTGAAGCTTTCTTT.